The next 15 T cell receptor beta chains were all read from a single sample in a study of T cell responses to AZD1222 COVID-19 vaccine. The method was immunoSEQ multiplex PCR; TCRdb's version includes in-frame clones alone and lacks a portion of them. The profile shows some 150,000 clones, approximately 90% of them singletons. Here the sequenced sample was peripheral blood, taken on day 0 of AZD1222 vaccination. These receptors all come from an adult in good health.

This clone was counted a few times. The chain is built from TRBV10-3 and TRBJ2-7; D tentatively reads TRBD1 or TRBD2 (5 bases each). Germline V gene data show CDR1 as ENHRY and CDR2 as SYGVKD. The CDR3 is 12 residues long. V was cut by 11 bases and J by 2 bases, with 13 bases left in between. CDR3 coding DNA: TGTGCCGCTGGGACGCGAGCCTACGAGCAGTACTTC. Residues: CAAGTRAYEQYF.

In this sample, this clone turned up once. The chain combines TRBV27 with TRBJ2-3; D gene unclear. The germline CDR1 and CDR2 sequences are MNHEY and SMNVEV (reference sequence). The CDR3 spans 14 residues. Trimming took 0 bases from V and 1 from J, leaving 5 bases between them. CDR3 residues: CASSLSGGTDTQYF. The DNA of the CDR3 is TGTGCCAGCAGTTTATCCGGTGGCACAGATACGCAGTATTTT.

The genes are TRBV5-1 and TRBJ2-7, with 9 positions matching TRBD2. Trimming cost V 4 bases and J 0 bases; bases outside gene matches: 8. The CDR3 runs 16 residues. CDR1 is SGHRS, CDR2 YFSETQ, per germline. The CDR3: CASSPIAGAHSYEQYF. Written as DNA, the CDR3 is TGCGCCAGCAGCCCGATAGCGGGGGCCCACTCCTACGAGCAGTACTTC.

The genes are TRBV6-5 and TRBJ2-5, with TRBD1 matching 8 bases. This CDR3 comprises 15 residues. Germline V CDR1 and CDR2: MNHEY, SVGAGI. J lost 5 bases, V lost 2 bases, and 7 bases had no gene match. The CDR3 region has the DNA TGTGCCAGCAGTTACGGGCAGGGGGCCAGGGAGACCCAGTACTTC. It specifies CASSYGQGARETQYF.

The chain links TRBV28 to TRBJ2-1; possible D gene TRBD2, 6 bases. Trimming left V 7 bases short and J 1 base short, with 17 bases between. The CDR3 is 16 residues long. Germline loops: CDR1 MDHEN, CDR2 SYDVKM. CDR3 sequence (DNA): TGTGCCAGCACGCCGTGGGAGGAGCGGTCCTACAATGAGCAGTTCTTC. It codes for CASTPWEERSYNEQFF.

The chain joins TRBV30 to TRBJ1-2; no firm D call. Germline lookup yields CDR1 GTSNPN and CDR2 SVGIG (reference sequence). The CDR3 loop spans 10 amino acids. Trimming stripped 4 bases from V and 8 bases from J, with 8 bases between. CDR3 protein: CAWNDGGYTF. In DNA, the CDR3 is TGTGCCTGGAACGACGGCGGCTACACCTTC.

This clone was seen a single time. V usage is TRBV7-9 and J usage is TRBJ2-7; 12 positions agree with TRBD1. The germline V gene has CDR1 SEHNR and CDR2 FQNEAQ (reference sequence). This CDR3 is 16 amino acids long. V shed 5 bases and J 1 base; nucleotides not matched to a gene: 6. CDR3 sequence (DNA): TGTGCCAGCAGCATGGTGGGACAGGGGGCTTCCTACGAGCAGTACTTC. It translates to CASSMVGQGASYEQYF.

V usage is TRBV7-9 and J usage is TRBJ1-1; 7 positions match TRBD1. Germline CDR1 and CDR2: SEHNR and FQNEAQ (reference sequence). The CDR3 sequence is 12 residues long. V lost 5 bases to trimming and J lost 10 bases; unmatched junction nucleotides: 7. The CDR3 bases are TGTGCCAGCAGCCCGGGACAGAGTGGAGCTTTCTTT. It translates to CASSPGQSGAFF.

This clone was counted a single time. The chain carries TRBV19 and TRBJ2-2; 9 nucleotides match TRBD2. CDR1 LNHDA and CDR2 SQIVND come from the germline V gene (reference sequence). V lost 4 bases and J lost 4; bases outside the gene matches: 10. The CDR3 consists of 17 residues. The CDR3 here is CASSTLRSSGTTGELFF. The CDR3 coding sequence is TGTGCCAGTAGTACGCTTCGTTCTAGCGGGACCACCGGGGAGCTGTTTTTT.

This rearrangement joins TRBV5-6 to TRBJ2-5; TRBD1 agrees at 7 bases. Germline V lookup: CDR1 SGHDT, CDR2 YYEEEE. V was pared by 0 bases and J by 3 bases, with 2 bases of the junction left unmatched. The CDR3 is made up of 14 amino acids. CDR3 sequence: CASSLGDSKETQYF. For the CDR3, the DNA is TGTGCCAGCAGCTTGGGGGACAGCAAAGAGACCCAGTACTTC.

The gene calls are TRBV9 and TRBJ1-1, with D hard to call. V gave up 0 bases and J gave up 1 base, with 10 bases separating them. Germline V gene sequence: CDR1 SGDLS, CDR2 YYNGEE. The CDR3 extends over 15 amino acids. The CDR3 region has the DNA TGTGCCAGCAGCGTAGGGGCAGAGGGGAACACTGAAGCTTTCTTT. Encoded protein: CASSVGAEGNTEAFF.

The V and J genes are TRBV28 and TRBJ2-5; the match to TRBD2 covers 10 bases. Germline CDR1 MDHEN, CDR2 SYDVKM. The CDR3 is 16 amino acids. The trim removed 6 bases at V and 1 base at J, leaving 8 bases unmatched. The CDR3 coding sequence is TGTGCCAGCAGCCTTGTAGCGGGAGGTTTCCAAGAGACCCAGTACTTC. This sequence encodes CASSLVAGGFQETQYF.

Only one count was recorded for this clone. The chain carries TRBV30 and TRBJ2-7; 8 bases fit TRBD1. Looked up from germline, CDR1 is GTSNPN and CDR2 is SVGIG (reference sequence). There are 15 residues in the CDR3. V gave up 8 bases and J gave up 4 bases; unmatched junction bases: 16. This CDR3 reads CAAWSGTGMGYEQYF. DNA for the CDR3: TGTGCCGCCTGGAGTGGGACAGGCATGGGATACGAGCAGTACTTC.

The J gene is TRBJ2-1, the V gene TRBV27, with D unclear. Per germline, CDR1 MNHEY and CDR2 SMNVEV (reference sequence). V lost 5 bases to trimming and J lost 3 bases, with 14 bases between them. The CDR3 runs 15 residues. The chain's CDR3 is CASSPFNPHYNEQFF. The CDR3, as DNA: TGTGCCAGCAGTCCATTCAATCCACACTACAATGAGCAGTTCTTC.

This clone occurred a few times. CDR3 nucleotides: TGTGCCAGCAGCCAAGGGGTCGGCCAGGGGGCGAACTATGGCTACACCTTC. The encoded protein is CASSQGVGQGANYGYTF. V usage is TRBV27 and J usage is TRBJ1-2; 8 bases are shared with TRBD1. The CDR3 totals 17 residues. CDR1 MNHEY and CDR2 SMNVEV come from the germline V gene (reference sequence). The ends lost 6 bases at V and 2 bases at J; junction bases unmatched: 14.